This passage covers 31 T cell receptor beta chains from one sample sequenced in a study of CD8 T cells in Susac syndrome. RNA totalling roughly 0.45 to 1 ug underwent reverse transcription with random hexamers. Each CDR3 protein gets one entry after TCRdb re-called the immunoSEQ multiplex PCR reads with MiXCR. The table lists roughly 190,000 distinct CDR3 sequences, over 85% of them singletons, with around 0.096% in the top ten. Sequences were obtained from CD4+ T cells from PBMCs. Source of these receptors: a human donor in good health.

The genes are TRBV30 and TRBJ1-6; 8 positions agree with TRBD1. This CDR3 is built from 13 residues. Germline CDR1 and CDR2: GTSNPN and SVGIG (reference sequence). V lost 4 bases, J lost 7 bases, and 3 bases stayed unmatched. The CDR3 region is CAWKRTGNSPLHF. The CDR3 region has the DNA TGTGCCTGGAAACGGACAGGGAATTCACCCCTCCACTTT.

This clonotype was detected once. This sequence joins TRBV7-2 and TRBJ1-5; no firm D call. The CDR3 contains 15 residues. Trimming shortened V by 1 base and J by 8 bases, and 15 bases separated the two germline ends. Germline CDR1 SGHTA, CDR2 FQGNSA. CDR3 coding DNA: TGTGCCAGCAGCTTAGTCGGCAGCTCCGGGGAGCCCCAGCATTTT. Protein product: CASSLVGSSGEPQHF.

The gene calls are TRBV7-9 and TRBJ2-7, with a tentative D call TRBD2 (6 bases). Trimming took 2 bases from V and 6 from J, leaving 8 bases between them. CDR3 length: 12 residues. The germline V gene has CDR1 SEHNR and CDR2 FQNEAQ (reference sequence). The CDR3 loop reads CASSLQGGEQYV. The CDR3 coding sequence is TGTGCCAGCAGCTTACAGGGAGGCGAGCAGTACGTC.

The J gene is TRBJ2-3, the V gene TRBV6-5; D perhaps matches TRBD2 (6 bases). Germline V gene data show CDR1 as MNHEY and CDR2 as SVGAGI. The CDR3 is 12 residues long. Between the trimmed V and J ends, which lost 2 bases and 6 bases, there was a span of 6 bases. This CDR3 reads CASSYGRDTQYF. The CDR3 DNA reads as TGTGCCAGCAGTTACGGGAGGGATACGCAGTATTTT.

This clonotype was found a few times. The CDR3 is CASSYTGGDTEAFF. For the CDR3, the DNA is TGTGCCAGCAGCTACACAGGGGGGGACACTGAAGCTTTCTTT. The chain recombines TRBV7-2 with TRBJ1-1, with 8 nucleotides matching TRBD1. The length of the CDR3 is 14 residues. Germline lookup yields CDR1 SGHTA and CDR2 FQGNSA. Trimming at V came to 4 bases and at J to 3 bases, leaving 4 bases not matched to a gene. Complete variable domain (other parts from reference TRBV7-2 and TRBJ1-1): GAGVSQSPSNKVTEKGKDVELRCDPISGHTALYWYRQSLGQGLEFLIYFQGNSAPDKSGLPSDRFSAERTGGSVSTLTIQRTQQEDSAVYLCASSYTGGDTEAFFGQGTRLTVV.

The V gene is TRBV6-5, the J gene TRBJ2-1; D remains ambiguous. Deletions cut 6 bases from V and 7 bases from J, with 19 bases between. The CDR3 runs 15 residues. Germline CDR1 and CDR2: MNHEY and SVGAGI. The CDR3 DNA is TGTGCCAGCAGCGAGACAATCCCGAACCGTAATGAGCAGTTCTTC. It yields the protein CASSETIPNRNEQFF.

This clonotype was seen a single time. This chain links TRBV2 with TRBJ2-2; 9 bases fit TRBD1. This CDR3 has 14 amino acids. V gave up 6 bases and J gave up 7 bases; unmatched junction bases: 6. Germline CDR1 reads SNHLY; CDR2 reads FYNNEI. Here the CDR3 reads CASREQGANGELFF. The CDR3 region has the DNA TGTGCCAGCAGAGAACAGGGGGCCAACGGGGAGCTGTTTTTT.

The V and J genes are TRBV5-1 and TRBJ2-5; TRBD1 matches at 7 bases. V was clipped by 7 bases and J by 2 bases; unmatched bases: 11. Germline V CDR1 and CDR2: SGHRS, YFSETQ. The CDR3 has 15 residues. Here the CDR3 reads CASSGQRHPQETQYF. The CDR3 DNA is TGCGCCAGCTCGGGACAGAGGCATCCTCAAGAGACCCAGTACTTC.

The chain has TRBV12-3 or TRBV12-4 and TRBJ1-1; no firm D call. Trimming shortened V by 2 bases and J by 7 bases, and 11 bases separated the two germline ends. The CDR3 extends over 13 amino acids. The CDR3 DNA reads as TGTGCCAGCAGTTTAATACACGGCGGTGAAGCTTTCTTT. Amino acids: CASSLIHGGEAFF.

The chain uses TRBV29-1 and TRBJ2-5; D might be TRBD2 (7 bases). This CDR3 comprises 11 residues. Germline V gene data show CDR1 as SQVTM and CDR2 as ANQGSEA. Trimming took 5 bases from V and 12 from J, leaving 16 bases between them. The CDR3 here is CSVLSGGPKYF. The CDR3, as DNA: TGCAGCGTTCTCTCCGGGGGGCCCAAGTACTTC.

This chain links TRBV12-3 or TRBV12-4 with TRBJ1-5, with 10 positions matching TRBD1. V lost 4 bases to trimming and J lost 0 bases; unmatched junction nucleotides: 6. The CDR3 sequence is 17 residues long. CDR3 loop: CASSYGTGDYSNQPQHF. The CDR3 DNA reads TGTGCCAGCAGTTACGGGACAGGGGATTATAGCAATCAGCCCCAGCATTTT.

This chain links TRBV5-1 with TRBJ2-4; D is perhaps TRBD1 or TRBD2 (6 bases each). The CDR3 is 17 amino acids. The ends were cut back, 4 bases at V and 0 bases at J, with 17 bases in the middle. Germline loops: CDR1 SGHRS, CDR2 YFSETQ. Here the CDR3 DNA reads TGCGCCAGCAGCCTGAGTGCACAGGGACTAGCCAAAAACATTCAGTACTTC. Translated, it gives CASSLSAQGLAKNIQYF. Filled out from reference TRBV5-1 and TRBJ2-4, the complete variable domain reads KAGVTQTPRYLIKTRGQQVTLSCSPISGHRSVSWYQQTPGQGLQFLFEYFSETQRNKGNFPGRFSGRQFSNSRSEMNVSTLELGDSALYLCASSLSAQGLAKNIQYFGAGTRLSVL.

This rearrangement joins TRBV28 to TRBJ1-1; possible D gene TRBD1, 5 bases. The germline gives CDR1 MDHEN, CDR2 SYDVKM. The ends were cut back, 7 bases at V and 1 base at J, with 16 bases in the middle. CDR3 length equals 15 residues. The CDR3 region is CASTGDGLWNTEAFF. The CDR3 DNA reads as TGTGCCAGCACCGGGGACGGATTATGGAACACTGAAGCTTTCTTT.

This chain uses TRBV23-1 with TRBJ2-7; tentatively, D is TRBD1 or TRBD2 (5 bases each). TRBV23-1 is flagged as an ORF with uncertain function. The CDR3 runs to 11 residues. V lost 7 bases and J lost 5, with 9 bases in between. The CDR3 DNA follows: TGCGCCAGCACCGGGACCAACGAGCAGTACGTC. Translating gives CASTGTNEQYV.

J is TRBJ1-5 and V is TRBV19, with TRBD1 matching 7 bases. The ends lost 6 bases at V and 0 bases at J; junction bases unmatched: 2. The CDR3 is made up of 14 amino acids. Germline CDR1 and CDR2: LNHDA and SQIVND (reference sequence). The CDR3 is CASRRQGSNQPQHF. The CDR3 DNA reads as TGTGCCAGTAGAAGACAGGGTAGCAATCAGCCCCAGCATTTT.

V gene TRBV6-1 combines with J gene TRBJ2-1, with 7 positions matching TRBD1. The CDR3 has 18 amino acids. V was clipped by 7 bases and J by 0 bases; unmatched bases: 15. Germline assignment: CDR1 MNHNS and CDR2 SASEGT. The CDR3, as DNA: TGTGCCAGCAATATAAATCTAATTGGACAGGCCTCCTACAATGAGCAGTTCTTC. It translates to CASNINLIGQASYNEQFF.

The chain uses TRBV3-1 and TRBJ2-2; no definite D call. This CDR3 contains 14 residues. CDR1 and CDR2 (germline): LGHDT, YNNKEL (reference sequence). The germline V and J ends were trimmed by 4 bases and 1 base, with 7 bases remaining between them. In DNA, the CDR3 is TGTGCCAGCAGCCTGACACAGAACACCGGGGAGCTGTTTTTT. Protein sequence: CASSLTQNTGELFF.

V gene TRBV19 combines with J gene TRBJ2-4, with 7 bases identical to TRBD1. CDR1 is LNHDA, CDR2 SQIVND, per germline (reference sequence). V trimming: 5 bases; J trimming: 0 bases; junction bases outside the gene matches: 10. The CDR3 is made up of 17 amino acids. The CDR3 here is CASSLRGQNLAKNIQYF. The CDR3 coding sequence is TGTGCCAGTAGTCTCCGGGGACAGAATCTAGCCAAAAACATTCAGTACTTC.

The chain carries TRBV5-4 and TRBJ2-1; no definite D call. Germline V gives CDR1 SGHNT, CDR2 YYREEE (reference sequence). V was pared by 0 bases and J by 3 bases, with 13 bases between. The CDR3 runs 16 residues. CDR3: CASSLGGPGIYNEQFF. The DNA of the CDR3 is TGTGCCAGCAGCTTGGGTGGTCCGGGCATCTACAATGAGCAGTTCTTC.

This rearrangement joins TRBV28 to TRBJ2-7; D is possibly TRBD1 or TRBD2 (6 bases each). Germline values: CDR1 MDHEN, CDR2 SYDVKM. Trimming took 9 bases from V and 3 from J, leaving 15 bases between them. The CDR3 covers 13 residues. The CDR3: CASTQGLLYEQYF. CDR3 DNA: TGTGCCAGTACACAGGGACTCCTCTACGAGCAGTACTTC.

The chain recombines TRBV28 with TRBJ1-1, with a tentative D call TRBD1 (6 bases). The CDR3 runs 16 residues. Trimming cost V 4 bases and J 4 bases, with 19 bases left between them. CDR1 is MDHEN and CDR2 is SYDVKM in the germline V gene. CDR3 in amino acids: CASSWARGALGTEAFF. The CDR3 DNA reads as TGTGCCAGCAGTTGGGCTCGGGGGGCGCTGGGCACTGAAGCTTTCTTT. Supplemented by reference TRBV28 and TRBJ1-1, the full variable domain reads DVKVTQSSRYLVKRTGEKVFLECVQDMDHENMFWYRQDPGLGLRLIYFSYDVKMKEKGDIPEGYSVSREKKERFSLILESASTNQTSMYLCASSWARGALGTEAFFGQGTRLTVV.

The CDR3 protein is CASGLSPTAVNNEQFF. The CDR3 DNA sequence: TGTGCTAGTGGTTTGTCTCCTACGGCCGTCAACAATGAGCAGTTCTTC. This chain connects TRBV12-5 to TRBJ2-1; D remains ambiguous. Germline V gene sequence: CDR1 LGHNT, CDR2 FRNRAP. V shed 2 bases and J shed 5 bases, with 16 bases lying between them. The CDR3 spans 16 residues.

This clonotype has a handful of counts. This sequence joins TRBV6-6 and TRBJ2-3; TRBD2 agrees at 12 bases. Germline CDR1 is MNHNY and CDR2 is SVGAGI (reference sequence). Trimming cost V 8 bases and J 3 bases; bases outside gene matches: 3. The CDR3 runs to 14 residues. The CDR3 region is CASRLAGGTDTQYF. CDR3 DNA sequence: TGTGCCAGCCGCCTAGCGGGGGGGACAGATACGCAGTATTTT.

The J gene is TRBJ2-5, the V gene TRBV7-3; TRBD2 might be the D (6 bases). V lost 5 bases, J lost 2 bases, and 15 bases lay in between. Germline V gives CDR1 SGHTA, CDR2 FQGTGA. This CDR3 comprises 15 residues. For the CDR3, the DNA is TGTGCCAGCAGCCCTAAGGGCGGGATGCAAGAGACCCAGTACTTC. It specifies CASSPKGGMQETQYF. The variable domain in full, with the rest retrieved from reference TRBV7-3 and TRBJ2-5, is GAGVSQTPSNKVTEKGKYVELRCDPISGHTALYWYRQSLGQGPEFLIYFQGTGAADDSGLPNDRFFAVRPEGSVSTLKIQRTERGDSAVYLCASSPKGGMQETQYFGPGTRLLVL.

The chain has TRBV27 and TRBJ1-1; tentative D call: TRBD1 (6 bases). The CDR3 totals 16 residues. Germline CDR1 is MNHEY and CDR2 is SMNVEV (reference sequence). Trimming took off 4 bases at V and 1 base at J, with 16 bases between the two ends. The CDR3 protein is CASSWGRGRANTEAFF. The CDR3 region has the DNA TGTGCCAGCAGTTGGGGGCGTGGGCGGGCGAACACTGAAGCTTTCTTT.

Comment on this clonotype: A read error may be the cause here, since a much bigger clone is one base away. The V call is TRBV29-1, the J call TRBJ2-5, with 10 positions matching TRBD1. CDR3 length: 15 residues. Germline V lookup: CDR1 SQVTM, CDR2 ANQGSEA. Here the CDR3 reads CIVEGDRGRSETQYF. The CDR3 DNA is TGCATCGTTGAGGGGGACAGGGGCAGATCGGAGACCCAGTACTTC.

The chain uses TRBV6-1 and TRBJ2-7, with a weak D call TRBD2 (5 bases). CDR3 length equals 13 residues. Germline V lookup: CDR1 MNHNS, CDR2 SASEGT. The V gene lost 2 bases and the J gene lost 3 bases, with 8 bases spanning the gap. CDR3 in DNA: TGTGCCAGCAGTGAAATCCGGGGCTACGAGCAGTACTTC. It is translated as CASSEIRGYEQYF.

This chain uses TRBV12-3 or TRBV12-4 with TRBJ2-1, with D maybe TRBD2 (6 bases). The CDR3 is 15 amino acids. V lost 2 bases and J lost 9, with 17 bases in between. CDR3 DNA sequence: TGTGCCAGCAGTTTACTAACCGGGACTCCAAGTGAGCAGTTCTTC. It is translated as CASSLLTGTPSEQFF.

The chain combines TRBV5-1 with TRBJ2-7, with D hard to call. V was shortened by 4 bases and J by 1 base, with 12 bases between the two germline ends. The CDR3 totals 14 residues. CDR1 SGHRS and CDR2 YFSETQ come from the germline V gene. The DNA of the CDR3 is TGCGCCAGCAGCCTAGGACCGCCTTCCTACGAGCAGTACGTC. Amino acids: CASSLGPPSYEQYV.

This sequence joins TRBV28 and TRBJ1-2, with 12 bases fitting TRBD1. The V and J ends lost 10 bases and 5 bases, in that order; junction bases with no gene match: 14. This CDR3 spans 16 amino acids. CDR1 and CDR2 from the germline V gene are MDHEN and SYDVKM. CDR3 sequence reads: CATMGQGAISKYGYTF. The CDR3 nucleotides are TGTGCCACCATGGGACAGGGGGCTATTTCGAAATATGGCTACACCTTC.

The chain employs TRBV14 and TRBJ2-1; a weak D match, TRBD2 (6 bases). The CDR3 sequence is 17 residues long. The germline CDR1 and CDR2 sequences are SGHDN and FVKESK. Trimming cost V 4 bases and J 4 bases, with 20 bases left between them. The CDR3 spells CASSPEGIVAGYNEQFF. DNA for the CDR3: TGTGCCAGCAGCCCGGAGGGGATCGTGGCAGGTTACAATGAGCAGTTCTTC.